Listed here are 28 T cell receptor beta chains from one sample, sequenced in a study of T cells in Graves' hyperthyroidism and ophthalmopathy (dated by TCRdb to about 2019). Libraries were made using multiplex PCR. Sequencing instrument: Illumina HiSeq 2000. Amplification of TCR beta CDR3 regions was carried out from RNA transcripts. A first-round RT-PCR of the TCR CDR3 used the HTBI primer set with the Qiagen OneStep RT-PCR kit. TCRdb's own reprocessing of the public reads used fastp at Q25 and MiXCR and kept productive beta chains. Rows with one shared CDR3 protein collapse into an entry with the most common genes and DNA. Counted in this sample were 280,000 or so distinct CDR3 sequences; about 25% of them appeared once. Clones ranked in the top ten supply about a quarter of the sample. The sample comprised blood. The receptors shown here come from a man aged 40-49 years with Graves' hyperthyroidism that later progressed to Graves' ophthalmopathy.

J is TRBJ2-5 and V is TRBV7-8; 12 bases fit TRBD2. Trimming took 0 bases from V and 2 from J; bases not matched to a gene: 7. CDR1 and CDR2 (germline): SGHVS, FQNEAQ. This CDR3 region has 18 residues. Here the CDR3 reads CASSLALPTSGRQETQYF. The CDR3 DNA sequence: TGTGCCAGCAGCTTAGCCCTGCCTACTAGCGGGAGGCAAGAGACCCAGTACTTC.

Ten or more counts support this clonotype. The CDR3 DNA follows: TGTGCCAGCAGTTTACGACTGCGAGAGACCCAGTACTTC. It is translated as CASSLRLRETQYF. The chain carries TRBV27 and TRBJ2-5, with D unclear. The CDR3 runs to 13 residues. Germline V gives CDR1 MNHEY, CDR2 SMNVEV (reference sequence). The V end lost 2 bases, the J end lost 4 bases, and 8 bases lay between the germline ends.

The gene calls are TRBV9 and TRBJ1-2; 12 bases align to TRBD1. CDR3 size: 15 residues. V shed 4 bases, J shed 6 bases, and the junction held 7 bases outside the gene matches. The germline V gene has CDR1 SGDLS and CDR2 YYNGEE. CDR3 sequence reads: CASSKEGQGANGYTF. CDR3 bases: TGTGCCAGCAGCAAAGAGGGACAGGGGGCCAATGGCTACACCTTC.

This clonotype came up many times. This sequence joins TRBV6-5 and TRBJ2-7; the D gene could be TRBD1 or TRBD2 (8 bases each). The CDR3 is 16 amino acids. CDR1 and CDR2 (germline): MNHEY, SVGAGI. V was pared by 6 bases and J by 0 bases, with 18 bases between. CDR3 DNA: TGTGCCAGCAGCCCCCAGGGGGCGGGAGGCTCCTACGAGCAGTACTTC. Its translation: CASSPQGAGGSYEQYF.

This clonotype was seen ten or more times. The chain uses TRBV27 and TRBJ1-5, with TRBD1 identical over 9 bases. The CDR3 length is 15 residues. Germline CDR1 and CDR2: MNHEY and SMNVEV (reference sequence). J lost 6 bases, V lost 5 bases, and 8 bases had no gene match. The CDR3 DNA reads TGTGCCAGCAGTCCCACTTACAGGGGGCCTCAGCCCCAGCATTTT. Its translation is CASSPTYRGPQPQHF.

This clonotype came up many times. V is TRBV14 and J is TRBJ2-7, with 7 bases aligning to TRBD1. Trimming took 6 bases from V and 2 from J; bases not matched to a gene: 4. Germline V CDR1 and CDR2: SGHDN, FVKESK. The CDR3 covers 13 residues. The CDR3 sequence: CASRLTGAYEQYF. The CDR3 nucleotides are TGTGCCAGCAGATTAACAGGGGCCTACGAGCAGTACTTC.

This clonotype was recorded many times. This chain connects TRBV6-5 to TRBJ1-2, with 9 bases lining up with TRBD1. In germline, CDR1 is MNHEY, CDR2 SVGAGI. The CDR3 extends over 15 amino acids. V lost 4 bases to trimming and J lost 3 bases; unmatched junction nucleotides: 6. Here the CDR3 reads CASSSWTGEHYGYTF. CDR3 nucleotide sequence: TGTGCCAGCAGTTCATGGACAGGGGAACACTATGGCTACACCTTC.

This clonotype was detected ten times or more. The chain carries TRBV2 and TRBJ2-5, with unresolved D. The CDR3 covers 13 residues. Looked up from germline, CDR1 is SNHLY and CDR2 is FYNNEI. The V gene lost 6 bases and the J gene lost 4 bases, with 12 bases spanning the gap. Here the CDR3 DNA reads TGTGCCAGCAGGACTCAACCTGGAGAGACCCAGTACTTC. It codes for CASRTQPGETQYF.

This chain connects TRBV6-5 to TRBJ2-5; 7 bases line up with TRBD2. The CDR3 totals 14 residues. Trimming cost V 2 bases and J 5 bases; bases outside gene matches: 5. Germline loops: CDR1 MNHEY, CDR2 SVGAGI. The CDR3 spells CASSYGGGGETQYF. In nucleotides, the CDR3 is TGTGCCAGCAGTTACGGCGGGGGTGGGGAGACCCAGTACTTC.

This clonotype was counted many times. V is TRBV4-1 and J is TRBJ2-7; 8 nucleotides agree with TRBD1. After removal of 4 bases from V and 4 bases from J, the junction contained 6 bases not matched to a gene. The CDR3 runs 14 residues. Germline CDR1 reads MGHRA; CDR2 reads YSYEKL. The CDR3 region is CASSPEDRAYEQYF. As DNA, the CDR3 is TGCGCCAGCAGCCCCGAGGACAGGGCTTACGAGCAGTACTTC.

This clonotype has a count of ten or more. The conserved closing phenylalanine or tryptophan is absent in this CDR3, likely reflecting a read error. This chain connects TRBV11-3 to TRBJ2-7; D is unclear. CDR3 length equals 12 residues. V lost 1 base, J lost 4 bases, and 5 bases lay in between. CDR1 and CDR2 (germline): SGHNT, YENEEA. CDR3 nucleotides: TGTGCCAGCAGCTTAGTACTGTACGAGCAGTACCTC. It is translated as CASSLVLYEQYL.

At least ten counts were recorded for this clonotype. This chain uses TRBV15 with TRBJ1-5; 8 bases match TRBD1. V was pared by 4 bases and J by 5 bases, with 7 bases of the junction left unmatched. CDR1 is LNHNV, CDR2 YYDKDF, per germline (reference sequence). CDR3 size: 15 residues. The CDR3 bases are TGTGCCACCAGCACCCGGACAGGGCGGGATCAGCCCCAGCATTTT. Its translation: CATSTRTGRDQPQHF.

The V call is TRBV12-3 or TRBV12-4, the J call TRBJ1-1; 7 bases agree with TRBD1. This CDR3 spans 16 amino acids. Losses at the gene ends were 5 bases for V and 8 bases for J; bases not matched to a gene: 17. The CDR3 is CASSIWTGGNTVEAFF. The CDR3 DNA reads as TGTGCCAGCAGTATATGGACAGGAGGGAACACTGTGGAAGCTTTCTTT.

This clonotype was found many times. J is TRBJ1-1 and V is TRBV18; D is unresolved. The germline V gene has CDR1 KGHSH and CDR2 LQKENI. Trimming took off 5 bases at V and 4 bases at J, with 17 bases between the two ends. This CDR3 is 15 amino acids long. The CDR3 is CASSLRADPFTEAFF. The CDR3 DNA sequence: TGTGCCAGCTCATTGAGGGCAGACCCCTTCACTGAAGCTTTCTTT.

This clonotype was recorded at least ten times. J is TRBJ1-1 and V is TRBV6-5, with D perhaps TRBD1 (5 bases). V lost 6 bases and J lost 3, with 20 bases in between. This CDR3 spans 16 amino acids. Germline V gene data show CDR1 as MNHEY and CDR2 as SVGAGI. CDR3 loop: CASRPRQSGGYTEAFF. The CDR3, as DNA: TGTGCCAGCAGGCCACGACAGTCCGGAGGGTACACTGAAGCTTTCTTT.

This clonotype has at least ten counts. The J gene is TRBJ2-7, the V gene TRBV5-1; TRBD2 agrees at 7 bases. Germline V gives CDR1 SGHRS, CDR2 YFSETQ. The CDR3 runs to 16 residues. With 5 bases clipped from V and 2 bases from J, the junction kept 13 bases outside the gene matches. The DNA for the CDR3 is TGCGCCAGCAGTATCCTGGCGGGAGCGGCCACCTACGAGCAGTACTTC. Amino acid sequence: CASSILAGAATYEQYF.

This clonotype appeared many times. The genes are TRBV18 and TRBJ2-7; D gene unclear. V was pared by 1 base and J by 3 bases, with 10 bases between. The CDR3 covers 14 residues. CDR1 is KGHSH and CDR2 is LQKENI in the germline V gene. The CDR3 DNA sequence: TGTGCCAGCTCACCACGGACGGAATTCTACGAGCAGTACTTC. This encodes CASSPRTEFYEQYF.

The sample holds many counts of this clonotype. The gene calls are TRBV14 and TRBJ1-2; no reliable D call. This CDR3 spans 13 amino acids. The germline V and J ends were trimmed by 2 bases and 8 bases, with 12 bases remaining between them. Germline V gene data show CDR1 as SGHDN and CDR2 as FVKESK. CDR3 DNA: TGTGCCAGCAGCCAACGTCTTAATTACGGCTACACCTTC. It yields the protein CASSQRLNYGYTF.

This clonotype was seen many times. J is TRBJ1-2 and V is TRBV19; no firm D call. CDR1 is LNHDA, CDR2 SQIVND, per germline (reference sequence). Trimming took 3 bases from V and 3 from J, leaving 5 bases between them. The CDR3 runs to 12 residues. Here the CDR3 reads CASSIWDYGYTF. The CDR3 DNA is TGTGCCAGTAGTATCTGGGACTATGGCTACACCTTC.

This clonotype was counted ten times or more. The rearrangement uses TRBV10-3 and TRBJ2-7; 8 positions agree with TRBD1. The germline gives CDR1 ENHRY, CDR2 SYGVKD. V shed 5 bases and J 1 base; nucleotides not matched to a gene: 7. The CDR3 length is 15 residues. CDR3 nucleotides: TGTGCCATCAGTTCTGATCGGGACAGGTCCTACGAGCAGTACTTC. Its protein is CAISSDRDRSYEQYF.

This clonotype was recorded many times. The chain employs TRBV7-2 and TRBJ2-7; D not resolved. The CDR3 runs 16 residues. The germline V gene encodes CDR1 SGHTA and CDR2 FQGNSA. The V end lost 2 bases, the J end lost 0 bases, and 14 bases lay between the germline ends. In nucleotides, the CDR3 is TGTGCCAGCAGCTTAAGGTCCAGAGAACGCTCCTACGAGCAGTACTTC. Translation: CASSLRSRERSYEQYF.

This clonotype was picked up many times. CDR3 region: CASSLRLAGELEQYF. In DNA, the CDR3 is TGTGCCAGCAGTTTAAGACTAGCGGGAGAGCTCGAGCAGTACTTC. This chain joins TRBV6-5 and TRBJ2-7; 12 bases agree with TRBD2. The germline gives CDR1 MNHEY, CDR2 SVGAGI. The CDR3 covers 15 residues. V shed 4 bases and J 6 bases; nucleotides not matched to a gene: 7.

This clonotype was counted at least ten times. The junction does not match germline at one end; this may be a read error. The V gene is TRBV12-3 or TRBV12-4, the J gene TRBJ2-7; 7 bases agree with TRBD2. This CDR3 has 14 residues. The CDR3 loop reads CASGLVPNSYGQYF. The CDR3 DNA is TGTGCCAGCGGACTAGTTCCGAACTCCTACGGGCAGTACTTC.

J is TRBJ2-7 and V is TRBV6-1, with D unclear. Germline V lookup: CDR1 MNHNS, CDR2 SASEGT. CDR3 length equals 15 residues. Deletions cut 5 bases from V and 2 bases from J, with 16 bases between. The CDR3 DNA reads TGTGCCAGCAGTACCCCTGAAACACGGCCCTACGAGCAGTACTTC. Residues: CASSTPETRPYEQYF.

This clonotype came up a few times. A read error may explain this, as a much larger clone is one base away. This sequence joins TRBV27 and TRBJ2-6; D uncertain. V dropped 3 bases and J dropped 0 bases, with 6 bases sitting between them. This CDR3 has 15 residues. Germline V CDR1 and CDR2: MNHEY, SMNVEV (reference sequence). For the CDR3, the DNA is TGTGCCAGCAGTTTCGCCCGCTCTGGGGCCAACGTCCTGACTTTC. It translates to CASSFARSGANVLTF. The variable domain in full, with the rest retrieved from reference TRBV27 and TRBJ2-6, is EAQVTQNPRYLITVTGKKLTVTCSQNMNHEYMSWYRQDPGLGLRQIYYSMNVEVTDKGDVPEGYKVSRKEKRNFPLILESPSPNQTSLYFCASSFARSGANVLTFGAGSRLTVL.

This clonotype was found many times. V and J are TRBV27 and TRBJ1-2; D gene unclear. CDR1 is MNHEY, CDR2 SMNVEV, per germline (reference sequence). The CDR3 loop spans 13 amino acids. V was cut by 2 bases and J by 2 bases, with 6 bases left in between. This CDR3 reads CASSLKSNYGYTF. CDR3 DNA sequence: TGTGCCAGCAGTTTAAAGTCCAACTATGGCTACACCTTC.

This clonotype was recorded many times. CDR3 nucleotide sequence: TGTGCCAGCAGCCGATCTAATACAAGGAACACTGAAGCTTTCTTT. Translation gives CASSRSNTRNTEAFF. The V and J genes are TRBV14 and TRBJ1-1; no definite D call. Germline V gene data show CDR1 as SGHDN and CDR2 as FVKESK. The V end lost 4 bases, the J end lost 1 base, and 13 bases lay between the germline ends. The CDR3 has 15 residues.

V gene TRBV20-1 combines with J gene TRBJ2-5; weak D call: TRBD1 (6 bases). In germline, CDR1 is DFQATT, CDR2 SNEGSKA (reference sequence). With 3 bases removed from V and 4 bases from J, the gap between germline ends came to 18 bases. This CDR3 is 15 amino acids long. The CDR3 loop is CSASRPVTGLETQYF. DNA of the CDR3: TGCAGTGCTAGCCGGCCCGTCACAGGGTTAGAGACCCAGTACTTC.